This T cell receptor (beta chain) derives from a study of Ad26.COV2.S vaccination and SARS-CoV-2 variants. Study in general: Ad26.COV2.S shots went into the muscle once or twice, 56 days apart.

The study's findings and limits: Marked by substantial breadth, spike-specific CD8+ and CD4+ T cell responses were reportedly seen after vaccination. Measures of TCR breadth and depth may have fallen short of total T cell responses.

Method: immunoSEQ multiplex PCR; TCRdb's copy keeps in-frame clones and lacks some. The table lists some 340,000 clones, 70% to 90% of them singletons. Treatment denoted: about 20 received Ad26.COV2.S at low or high dose, single or two shots; 5 received placebo; per-sample allocation not given. After the first vaccine or placebo injection, samples were drawn on day 63. The shot given was an Ad26 vector that makes Wuhan-strain SARS-CoV-2 spike. With respect to this clone: The target antigen is unknown.

The V gene lost 0 bases and the J gene lost 6 bases, with 12 bases spanning the gap. CDR1 is SGHRS and CDR2 is YFSETQ in the germline V gene. There are 14 residues in the CDR3. The specimen was peripheral blood, collected in a trial of Ad26.COV2.S vaccine versus placebo. The chain uses TRBV5-1 and TRBJ1-1; D unresolved. This TCR came from a person between 18 and 59 years old who received the Ad26.COV2.S COVID-19 vaccine or a placebo. CDR3 DNA: TGCGCCAGCAGCTTGGCCGTGGGGTCCGCTGAAGCTTTCTTT. Translation: CASSLAVGSAEAFF.